This TCR beta chain appears in the sequencing data of a study of T cells in Graves' hyperthyroidism and ophthalmopathy. TCR beta CDR3 regions were amplified from RNA transcripts. HTBI primers were used for first-round RT-PCR of the TCR CDR3. A single record per CDR3 protein comes from TCRdb applying MiXCR to the multiplex PCR reads. The table shows a few hundred thousand distinct CDR3 sequences, with approximately 15% occurring only once. CDR3 length: 21 amino acids. Germline-derived CDR1 and CDR2 are SGHAT and FQNNGV. V shed 5 bases, J shed 2 bases, and the junction held 21 bases outside the gene matches.

Sequencing used blood. This clonotype was obtained from a woman between 18 and 29 years old with Graves' hyperthyroidism. V gene TRBV11-2 combines with J gene TRBJ2-3, with 11 bases that match TRBD1. CDR3 DNA: TGTGCCAGCAGCGCAACGCCGGGACAGGGGGACCTCGCGCAACCCACAGATACGCAGTATTTT. As protein: CASSATPGQGDLAQPTDTQYF.